This TCR beta chain was recorded in a study of Graves' ophthalmopathy and Graves' hyperthyroidism. Whole-study findings and limits: In blood, most expanded thyroid clonotypes above 0.001 frequency were also detected.

Amplifying from RNA transcripts, the study obtained TCR beta CDR3 regions. The first-round RT-PCR employed HTBI primers together with the Qiagen OneStep RT-PCR kit. A multiplex PCR was then performed as the second round. TCRdb re-analysed the multiplex PCR reads in MiXCR, keeping a single row per CDR3 protein. Of some 1.1 million distinct CDR3 sequences in the sample, 35% to 45% were seen once. In its sample, this clonotype was seen a few times. Antigen unknown. The CDR3 loop spans 15 amino acids. Trimming cost V 2 bases and J 1 base; bases outside gene matches: 4. Germline loops: CDR1 MDHEN, CDR2 SYDVKM.

This clonotype was sampled from an adult man with Graves' hyperthyroidism. The chain uses TRBV28 and TRBJ2-5, with 7 bases matching TRBD1. Sequenced input: peripheral blood or thyroid tissue (not recorded which). The CDR3 spells CASSLRGPVQETQYF. CDR3 nucleotide sequence: TGTGCCAGCAGTTTAAGGGGGCCGGTCCAAGAGACCCAGTACTTC.